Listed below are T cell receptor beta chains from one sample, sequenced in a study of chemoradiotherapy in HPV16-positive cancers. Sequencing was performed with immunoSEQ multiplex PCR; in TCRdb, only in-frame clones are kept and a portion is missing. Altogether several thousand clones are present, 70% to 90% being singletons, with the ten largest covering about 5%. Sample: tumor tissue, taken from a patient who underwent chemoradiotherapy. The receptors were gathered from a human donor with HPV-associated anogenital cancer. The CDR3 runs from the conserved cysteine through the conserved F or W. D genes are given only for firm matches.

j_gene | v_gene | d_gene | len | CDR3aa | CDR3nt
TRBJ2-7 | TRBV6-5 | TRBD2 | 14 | CASSYTRETYEQYF | TGTGCCAGCAGTTATACGCGGGAGACCTACGAGCAGTACTTC
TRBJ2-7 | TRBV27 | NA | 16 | CASRRTGTTNPYEQYF | TGTGCCAGCAGAAGAACAGGAACCACAAACCCCTACGAGCAGTACTTC
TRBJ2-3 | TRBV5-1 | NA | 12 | CASSIPTDTQYF | TGCGCCAGCAGCATACCCACAGATACGCAGTATTTT
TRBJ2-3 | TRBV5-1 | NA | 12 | CASSLTTDTQYF | TGCGCCAGCAGCTTGACCACAGATACGCAGTATTTT
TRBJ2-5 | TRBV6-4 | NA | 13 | CASSDSVGETQYF | TGTGCCAGCAGTGACTCTGTCGGGGAGACCCAGTACTTC
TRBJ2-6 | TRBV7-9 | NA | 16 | CASSLSGSAGANVLTF | TGTGCCAGCAGCCTCTCGGGGTCGGCTGGGGCCAACGTCCTGACTTTC
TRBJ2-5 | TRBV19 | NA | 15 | CASRSVGGPLETQYF | TGTGCCAGTAGGTCTGTCGGAGGGCCCTTAGAGACCCAGTACTTC
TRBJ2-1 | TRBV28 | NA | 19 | CASSLFGSGGGRSYNEQFF | TGTGCCAGCAGTTTATTCGGTTCAGGTGGGGGTCGCTCCTACAATGAGCAGTTCTTC
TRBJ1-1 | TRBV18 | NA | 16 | CASSPYGGRGDTEAFF | TGTGCCAGCTCCCCCTATGGTGGACGCGGAGACACTGAAGCTTTCTTT
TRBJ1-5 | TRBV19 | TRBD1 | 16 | CAAGQGVLYSNQPQHF | TGTGCCGCTGGACAGGGCGTCCTATATAGCAATCAGCCCCAGCATTTT
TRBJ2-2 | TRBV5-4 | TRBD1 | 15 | CASSSGTGGTGELFF | TGTGCCAGCAGCTCTGGGACAGGGGGCACCGGGGAGCTGTTTTTT
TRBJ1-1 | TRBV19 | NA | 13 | CASSPRTARQAFF | TGTGCCAGTAGTCCCCGGACGGCCAGACAAGCTTTCTTT
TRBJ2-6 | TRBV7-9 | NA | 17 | CASSYRPHTSGANVLTF | TGTGCCAGCAGCTACCGCCCCCATACCTCTGGGGCCAACGTCCTGACTTTC